These 25 T cell receptor beta chains came from one sample sequenced in a study of vaccination and CD4 T cells after COVID-19. These receptors' antigens are unknown. Oncomine TCR Beta short-read sequencing was applied to DNA from cultured CD4+ T cells. TCRdb re-analysed the PCR reads in MiXCR, keeping a single row per CDR3 protein. The profile shows around 21,000 distinct CDR3 sequences, 55% of them singletons. The treatment is: approximately 11-day PBMC culture with coronavirus spike peptide pools or control peptides (ViraFEST assay). The specimen was CD4+ T cells from blood, cultured in vitro. These receptor sequences come from a human donor who had recovered from COVID-19.

The chain joins TRBV20-1 to TRBJ2-5; D is perhaps TRBD2 (6 bases). The germline gives CDR1 DFQATT, CDR2 SNEGSKA (reference sequence). The CDR3 spans 15 residues. V gave up 3 bases and J gave up 5 bases, with 19 bases separating them. The CDR3 sequence is CSASPTGTHGETQYF. In DNA form, the CDR3 reads TGCAGTGCTAGCCCCACCGGGACTCATGGGGAGACCCAGTACTTC.

This rearrangement joins TRBV18 to TRBJ2-6; TRBD2 might be the D (6 bases). The CDR3 runs to 17 residues. Germline-derived CDR1 and CDR2 are KGHSH and LQKENI. Trimming shortened V by 5 bases and J by 0 bases, and 14 bases separated the two germline ends. CDR3 nucleotides: TGTGCCAGCTCATACCGGGAGCCAAGCTCTGGGGCCAACGTCCTGACTTTC. It is translated as CASSYREPSSGANVLTF.

This clonotype showed up just a few times. The chain combines TRBV20-1 with TRBJ2-3; D is perhaps TRBD2 (5 bases). CDR1 and CDR2 (germline): DFQATT, SNEGSKA (reference sequence). V lost 4 bases and J 2 bases, leaving 16 bases between the germline ends. This CDR3 is 15 amino acids long. The CDR3 spells CSATTLSGITDTQYF. In nucleotides, the CDR3 is TGCAGTGCTACAACCCTAAGCGGTATCACAGATACGCAGTATTTT.

The chain recombines TRBV19 with TRBJ2-7; 12 bases agree with TRBD2. Trimming cost V 3 bases and J 5 bases; bases outside gene matches: 8. Germline CDR1 is LNHDA and CDR2 is SQIVND (reference sequence). This CDR3 spans 16 amino acids. The CDR3 is CASSMLLAGGPDEQYF. As DNA, the CDR3 is TGTGCCAGTAGTATGTTGCTAGCGGGAGGGCCGGACGAGCAGTACTTC.

V usage is TRBV2 and J usage is TRBJ1-2; D possibly corresponds to TRBD1 (6 bases). Germline loops: CDR1 SNHLY, CDR2 FYNNEI. V was clipped by 1 base and J by 8 bases, with 14 bases between them. The CDR3 is 14 residues long. CDR3 DNA: TGTGCCAGCAGTGAAGAAGGAAGGGGGTTCGGCTACACCTTC. Translation gives CASSEEGRGFGYTF.

The chain employs TRBV5-1 and TRBJ1-1; D unclear. The CDR3 runs to 13 residues. The V end lost 4 bases, the J end lost 1 base, and 8 bases lay between the germline ends. Germline CDR1 SGHRS, CDR2 YFSETQ. The CDR3 nucleotides read TGCGCCAGCAGCGCCAGTCGGAACACTGAAGCTTTCTTT. The encoded protein is CASSASRNTEAFF.

The J gene is TRBJ1-2, the V gene TRBV5-5; no definite D call. V lost 2 bases, J lost 3 bases, and 8 bases lay in between. Germline-derived CDR1 and CDR2 are SGHKS and YYEKEE (reference sequence). The CDR3 sequence is 13 residues long. The CDR3, as DNA: TGTGCCAGCAGCTTCCGCGTAGACTATGGCTACACCTTC. It codes for CASSFRVDYGYTF.

The sample holds a few counts of this clonotype. The rearrangement uses TRBV20-1 and TRBJ1-2; D perhaps matches TRBD1 (5 bases). This CDR3 is 13 amino acids long. Trimming left V 3 bases short and J 1 base short, with 9 bases between. CDR1 is DFQATT and CDR2 is SNEGSKA in the germline V gene (reference sequence). CDR3 in amino acids: CSASPGDNYGYTF. CDR3 bases: TGCAGTGCTAGTCCGGGGGATAACTATGGCTACACCTTC.

The chain links TRBV20-1 to TRBJ2-6, with a weak D call TRBD2 (6 bases). Germline V gene data show CDR1 as DFQATT and CDR2 as SNEGSKA (reference sequence). Trimming shortened V by 7 bases and J by 7 bases, and 29 bases separated the two germline ends. CDR3 length: 18 residues. The CDR3 DNA reads TGCAGTGTGGGACTCCGGGTCGCCGTACCTTCGGGCGCCAACGTCCTGACTTTC. This sequence encodes CSVGLRVAVPSGANVLTF.

The chain has TRBV21-1 and TRBJ2-7; no DNA check was done on the table's D call, TRBD1. TRBV21-1 corresponds to a pseudogene. This CDR3 has 13 residues. The DNA for the CDR3 is TGTGCCAGCAGATGCCCTGAGCCCTACGAGCAGTACTTC. Amino acids: CASRCPEPYEQYF.

V is TRBV2 and J is TRBJ2-7; tentatively, D is TRBD1 (5 bases). The CDR3 runs to 14 residues. Germline-derived CDR1 and CDR2 are SNHLY and FYNNEI. V was shortened by 2 bases and J by 5 bases, with 13 bases between the two germline ends. CDR3 residues: CASSEQGRVDEQYF. The CDR3 nucleotides read TGTGCCAGCAGTGAACAGGGCAGGGTCGACGAGCAGTACTTC.

This clonotype turned up a few times. The chain links TRBV20-1 to TRBJ1-2; D gene unclear. Looked up from germline, CDR1 is DFQATT and CDR2 is SNEGSKA (reference sequence). Trimming removed 3 bases at V and 6 bases at J, with 11 bases between. The CDR3 runs to 12 residues. The DNA for the CDR3 is TGCAGTGCTAGTTCGCTTCCTGATGGCTACACCTTC. It translates to CSASSLPDGYTF.

This sequence joins TRBV6-1 and TRBJ1-5; 9 bases fit TRBD1. After removal of 4 bases from V and 4 bases from J, the junction contained 2 bases not matched to a gene. Germline V gene sequence: CDR1 MNHNS, CDR2 SASEGT. This CDR3 has 14 amino acids. The CDR3 protein is CASSVQGANQPQHF. The CDR3 nucleotides are TGTGCCAGCAGTGTACAGGGGGCTAATCAGCCCCAGCATTTT.

V and J are TRBV12-3 or TRBV12-4 and TRBJ2-5, with 8 positions matching TRBD2. V trimming: 2 bases; J trimming: 2 bases; junction bases outside the gene matches: 1. CDR3 size: 14 residues. The CDR3, as DNA: TGTGCCAGCAGTTTATCGGGGGGGCAAGAGACCCAGTACTTC. This codes for CASSLSGGQETQYF.

A single count supports this clonotype. The chain employs TRBV28 and TRBJ2-3; possibly TRBD2 for D (6 bases). This CDR3 region has 15 residues. CDR1 is MDHEN and CDR2 is SYDVKM in the germline V gene. V lost 4 bases, J lost 3 bases, and 14 bases lay in between. CDR3 coding DNA: TGTGCCAGCAGTTCCTCAGCAGGGAGGACAGATACGCAGTATTTT. This codes for CASSSSAGRTDTQYF.

The J gene is TRBJ1-2, the V gene TRBV19, with TRBD1 identical over 8 bases. V lost 8 bases and J lost 2; bases outside the gene matches: 10. This CDR3 spans 15 amino acids. The germline CDR1 and CDR2 sequences are LNHDA and SQIVND (reference sequence). The CDR3 loop is CASYSRGTGNYGYTF. The CDR3 DNA reads as TGTGCCAGTTACTCGCGGGGGACAGGAAACTATGGCTACACCTTC.

The chain combines TRBV7-8 with TRBJ2-1, with D tentatively TRBD2 (5 bases). This CDR3 region has 17 residues. Germline CDR1 SGHVS, CDR2 FQNEAQ. V lost 5 bases and J 2 bases, leaving 19 bases between the germline ends. The CDR3 DNA sequence: TGTGCCAGCAGCCCTCCCCTGCGGGTGAGCGCCTACAATGAGCAGTTCTTC. This encodes CASSPPLRVSAYNEQFF.

V usage is TRBV7-2 and J usage is TRBJ1-5; TRBD1 matches at 8 bases. The CDR3 has 16 residues. After removal of 1 base from V and 6 bases from J, the junction contained 8 bases not matched to a gene. Germline CDR1 is SGHTA and CDR2 is FQGNSA. The CDR3: CASSLGGRGQRQPQHF. The CDR3 coding sequence is TGTGCCAGCAGCTTAGGGGGCAGGGGGCAACGTCAGCCCCAGCATTTT. Variable domain in full (rest from reference TRBV7-2 and TRBJ1-5): GAGVSQSPSNKVTEKGKDVELRCDPISGHTALYWYRQSLGQGLEFLIYFQGNSAPDKSGLPSDRFSAERTGGSVSTLTIQRTQQEDSAVYLCASSLGGRGQRQPQHFGDGTRLSIL.

V and J are TRBV30 and TRBJ2-7; 11 bases are a match to TRBD1. CDR1 GTSNPN and CDR2 SVGIG come from the germline V gene (reference sequence). The CDR3 covers 16 residues. The V gene end was trimmed by 2 bases and the J gene end by 2 bases; junction bases not matched to a gene: 8. The CDR3, as DNA: TGTGCCTGGAGTTACGGGACAGGGGGTAACGCCTACGAGCAGTACTTC. Residues: CAWSYGTGGNAYEQYF.

The chain links TRBV4-1 to TRBJ2-1, with 8 nucleotides matching TRBD2. The V segment lost 1 base and the J segment 4 bases; nucleotides outside the gene matches: 6. Germline-derived CDR1 and CDR2 are MGHRA and YSYEKL. The CDR3 sequence is 16 residues long. This CDR3 reads CASSQVPAGAYNEQFF. The CDR3 nucleotides read TGCGCCAGCAGCCAAGTTCCAGCGGGAGCATACAATGAGCAGTTCTTC.

The chain employs TRBV24-1 and TRBJ2-7; a possible D gene is TRBD1 (6 bases). The CDR3 runs to 13 residues. Trimming pared 11 bases from V and 0 bases from J, leaving 13 bases between. The germline gives CDR1 KGHDR, CDR2 SFDVKD. CDR3 region: CASLRGFSYEQYF. CDR3 DNA sequence: TGTGCCAGCCTCAGGGGATTCTCCTACGAGCAGTACTTC.

The chain combines TRBV29-1 with TRBJ1-2; the match to TRBD1 covers 7 bases. Unmatched junction bases numbered 6, after V lost 7 bases and J lost 7 bases. Germline CDR1 and CDR2: SQVTM and ANQGSEA. The length of the CDR3 is 11 residues. The CDR3 spells CSAPTGAGYTF. CDR3 nucleotides: TGCAGCGCTCCAACAGGGGCTGGCTACACCTTC.

The V call is TRBV11-2, the J call TRBJ1-1; unclear D gene. This CDR3 has 15 amino acids. Germline values: CDR1 SGHAT, CDR2 FQNNGV. V dropped 2 bases and J dropped 1 base, with 11 bases sitting between them. This chain's CDR3 is CASSLRVSGNTEAFF. In DNA, the CDR3 is TGTGCCAGCAGCTTAAGGGTGTCGGGGAACACTGAAGCTTTCTTT.

This clonotype has a handful of counts. The V and J genes are TRBV10-1 and TRBJ2-3; TRBD2 might be the D (6 bases). The CDR3 spans 14 residues. With 0 bases removed from V and 6 bases from J, the gap between germline ends came to 10 bases. In germline, CDR1 is WNHNN, CDR2 SYGVQD (reference sequence). Here the CDR3 DNA reads TGCGCCAGCAGTGAGTCACCCAGCGGGGATACGCAGTATTTT. Protein product: CASSESPSGDTQYF.

This clonotype was detected a few times. V gene TRBV19 combines with J gene TRBJ2-7, with TRBD1 identical over 7 bases. With 5 bases clipped from V and 0 bases from J, the junction kept 7 bases outside the gene matches. The CDR3 runs to 15 residues. The V gene's germline CDR1 is LNHDA and CDR2 SQIVND (reference sequence). The chain's CDR3 is CASSLARDSSYEQYF. CDR3 sequence (DNA): TGTGCCAGTAGTCTGGCCCGGGACAGCTCCTACGAGCAGTACTTC.